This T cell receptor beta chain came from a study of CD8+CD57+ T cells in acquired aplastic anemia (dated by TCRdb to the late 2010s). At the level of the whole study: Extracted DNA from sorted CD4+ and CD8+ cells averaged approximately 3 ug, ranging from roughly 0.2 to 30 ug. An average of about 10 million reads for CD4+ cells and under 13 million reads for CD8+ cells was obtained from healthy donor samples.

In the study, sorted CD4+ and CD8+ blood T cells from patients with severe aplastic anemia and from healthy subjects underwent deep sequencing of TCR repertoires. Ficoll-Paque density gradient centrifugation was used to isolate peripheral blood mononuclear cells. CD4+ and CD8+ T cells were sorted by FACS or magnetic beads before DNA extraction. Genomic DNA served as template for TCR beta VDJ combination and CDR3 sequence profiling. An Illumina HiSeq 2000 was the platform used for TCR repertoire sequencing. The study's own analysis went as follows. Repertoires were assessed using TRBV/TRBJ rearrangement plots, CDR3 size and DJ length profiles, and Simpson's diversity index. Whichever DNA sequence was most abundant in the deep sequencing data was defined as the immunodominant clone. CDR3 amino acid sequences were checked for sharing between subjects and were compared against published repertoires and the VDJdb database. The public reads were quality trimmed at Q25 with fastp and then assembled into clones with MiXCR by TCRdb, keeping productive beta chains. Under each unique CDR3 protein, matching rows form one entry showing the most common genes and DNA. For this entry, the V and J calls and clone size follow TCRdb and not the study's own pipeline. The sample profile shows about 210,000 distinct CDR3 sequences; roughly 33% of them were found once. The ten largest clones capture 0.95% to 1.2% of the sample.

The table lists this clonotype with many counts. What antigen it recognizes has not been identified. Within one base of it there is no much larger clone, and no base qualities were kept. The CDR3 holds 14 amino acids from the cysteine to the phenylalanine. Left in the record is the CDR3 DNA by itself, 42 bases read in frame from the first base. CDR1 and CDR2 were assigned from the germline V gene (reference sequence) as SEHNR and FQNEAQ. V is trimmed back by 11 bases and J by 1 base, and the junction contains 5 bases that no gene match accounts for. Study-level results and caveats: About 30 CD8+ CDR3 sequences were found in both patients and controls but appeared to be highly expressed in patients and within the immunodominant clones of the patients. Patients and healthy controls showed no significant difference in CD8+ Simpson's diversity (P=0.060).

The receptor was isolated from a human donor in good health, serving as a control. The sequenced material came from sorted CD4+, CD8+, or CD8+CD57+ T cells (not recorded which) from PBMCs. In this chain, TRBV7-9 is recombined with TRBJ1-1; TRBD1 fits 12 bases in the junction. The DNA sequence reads TGTGCCGTCCGGGACAGGGGGCAGAACACTGAAGCTTTCTTT. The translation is CAVRDRGQNTEAFF.